The 9 T cell receptor beta chains reported below all come from one sample, sequenced in a study of blood T cell repertoires in COVID-19. The table came from immunoSEQ multiplex PCR; TCRdb's copy has only in-frame clones and leaves some out. The profile shows 300,000 to 350,000 clones, roughly 87% of them singletons. Sample: PBMCs or T cells enriched from blood (not recorded which). Source of these receptors: a woman aged 25-40 years who had recovered from COVID-19.

V gene TRBV7-9 combines with J gene TRBJ2-2; 7 bases match TRBD1. Germline lookup yields CDR1 SEHNR and CDR2 FQNEAQ (reference sequence). Trimming took 5 bases from V and 4 from J; bases not matched to a gene: 4. This CDR3 comprises 14 residues. CDR3 in amino acids: CASSPTGFTGELFF. Written as DNA, the CDR3 is TGTGCCAGCAGCCCGACAGGGTTCACCGGGGAGCTGTTTTTT. The variable domain in full, with the rest retrieved from reference TRBV7-9 and TRBJ2-2, is DTGVSQNPRHKITKRGQNVTFRCDPISEHNRLYWYRQTLGQGPEFLTYFQNEAQLEKSRLLSDRFSAERPKGSFSTLEIQRTEQGDSAMYLCASSPTGFTGELFFGEGSRLTVL.

This clone was counted once. The chain recombines TRBV3-1 (or the pseudogene TRBV3-2) with TRBJ2-7; 8 bases fit TRBD2. V gave up 1 base and J gave up 4 bases; unmatched junction bases: 6. The CDR3 has 15 amino acids. Germline V gives CDR1 LGHDT, CDR2 YNNKEL (reference sequence). CDR3 region: CASSQVPGGQYEQYF. In DNA, the CDR3 is TGTGCCAGCAGCCAAGTGCCGGGGGGGCAATACGAGCAGTACTTC.

V and J are TRBV3-1 (or the pseudogene TRBV3-2) and TRBJ2-5; TRBD2 agrees at 7 bases. Trimming removed 4 bases from V and 2 bases from J; junction bases left unmatched: 4. From germline, CDR1 is LGHDT and CDR2 YNNKEL (reference sequence). This CDR3 spans 14 amino acids. The CDR3 DNA reads TGTGCCAGCAGCCGAGTGGGGGGGCAAGAGACCCAGTACTTC. Translated, it gives CASSRVGGQETQYF.

CDR3 sequence (DNA): TGTGCCAGCAGCACAAGGGGAGGGCTCGACCCGTTTCAGGATACGCAGTATTTT. It translates to CASSTRGGLDPFQDTQYF. The gene calls are TRBV5-6 and TRBJ2-3, with 7 nucleotides matching TRBD2. This CDR3 contains 18 residues. After removal of 4 bases from V and 6 bases from J, the junction contained 20 bases not matched to a gene. CDR1 is SGHDT, CDR2 YYEEEE, per germline. The entire variable domain, with the rest obtained from reference TRBV5-6 and TRBJ2-3, is as follows: DAGVTQSPTHLIKTRGQQVTLRCSPKSGHDTVSWYQQALGQGPQFIFQYYEEEERQRGNFPDRFSGHQFPNYSSELNVNALLLGDSALYLCASSTRGGLDPFQDTQYFGPGTRLTVL.

This clone was seen only a few times. This chain links TRBV7-8 with TRBJ2-1, with D uncertain. V was cut by 2 bases and J by 8 bases, with 10 bases left in between. The germline V gene encodes CDR1 SGHVS and CDR2 FQNEAQ. The CDR3 is 13 amino acids. The CDR3 sequence: CASSLPPSYEQFF. Here the CDR3 DNA reads TGTGCCAGCAGCTTACCCCCGTCCTATGAGCAGTTCTTC.

The table lists this clone with a count of one. The V and J genes are TRBV28 and TRBJ1-4, with D hard to call. The germline gives CDR1 MDHEN, CDR2 SYDVKM. The V end was cut by 3 bases, the J end by 2 bases, with 10 bases between. CDR3 length equals 15 residues. Here the CDR3 DNA reads TGTGCCAGCAGTTTGGGAGGGCTCACTAATGAAAAACTGTTTTTT. The encoded protein is CASSLGGLTNEKLFF.

V usage is TRBV4-1 and J usage is TRBJ2-6, with 11 bases identical to TRBD1. Germline V gene data show CDR1 as MGHRA and CDR2 as YSYEKL. The CDR3 spans 19 residues. Trimming removed 6 bases from V and 2 bases from J; junction bases left unmatched: 12. Here the CDR3 reads CASRDRTGGSFPGANVLTF. Written as DNA, the CDR3 is TGCGCCAGCAGAGATCGGACAGGGGGCAGTTTTCCTGGGGCCAACGTCCTGACTTTC.

In its sample, this clone was seen once. The V and J genes are TRBV24-1 and TRBJ1-3, with D tentatively TRBD1 (5 bases). Germline loops: CDR1 KGHDR, CDR2 SFDVKD. Trimming cost V 4 bases and J 3 bases, with 12 bases left between them. CDR3 size: 15 residues. The CDR3 DNA follows: TGTGCCACCAGTGACCCCAGGGCTGGTGGAAACACCATATATTTT. Its protein is CATSDPRAGGNTIYF.

The chain recombines TRBV7-2 with TRBJ2-5, with D unresolved. The germline V gene encodes CDR1 SGHTA and CDR2 FQGNSA. This CDR3 spans 12 amino acids. V gave up 5 bases and J gave up 0 bases, with 4 bases separating them. The CDR3 here is CASSPYQETQYF. The CDR3 bases are TGTGCCAGCAGCCCGTACCAAGAGACCCAGTACTTC.